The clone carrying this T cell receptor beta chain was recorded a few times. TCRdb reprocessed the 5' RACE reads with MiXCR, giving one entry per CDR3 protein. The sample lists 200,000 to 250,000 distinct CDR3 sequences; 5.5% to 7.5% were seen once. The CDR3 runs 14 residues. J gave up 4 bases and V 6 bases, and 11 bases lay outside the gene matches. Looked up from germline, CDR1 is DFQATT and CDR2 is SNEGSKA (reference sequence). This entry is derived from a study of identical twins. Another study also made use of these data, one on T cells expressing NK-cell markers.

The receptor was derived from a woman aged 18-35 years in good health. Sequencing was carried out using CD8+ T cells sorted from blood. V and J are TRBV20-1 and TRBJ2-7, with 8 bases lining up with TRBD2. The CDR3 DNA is TGCAGTGCGACGACCGGGACTAGTGGGTACGAGCAGTACTTC. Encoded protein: CSATTGTSGYEQYF.